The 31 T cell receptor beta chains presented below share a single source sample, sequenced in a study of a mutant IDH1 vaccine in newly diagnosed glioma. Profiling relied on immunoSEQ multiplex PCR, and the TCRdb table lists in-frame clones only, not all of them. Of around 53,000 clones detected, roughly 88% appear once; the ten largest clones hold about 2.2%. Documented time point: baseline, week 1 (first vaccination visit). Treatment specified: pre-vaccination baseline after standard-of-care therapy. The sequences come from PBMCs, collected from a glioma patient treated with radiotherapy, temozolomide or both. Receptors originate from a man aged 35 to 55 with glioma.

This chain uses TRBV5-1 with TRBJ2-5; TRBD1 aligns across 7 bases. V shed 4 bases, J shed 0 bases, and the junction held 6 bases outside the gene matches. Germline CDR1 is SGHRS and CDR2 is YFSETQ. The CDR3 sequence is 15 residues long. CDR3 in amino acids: CASSPGTAYQETQYF. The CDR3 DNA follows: TGCGCCAGCAGCCCCGGGACAGCATACCAAGAGACCCAGTACTTC.

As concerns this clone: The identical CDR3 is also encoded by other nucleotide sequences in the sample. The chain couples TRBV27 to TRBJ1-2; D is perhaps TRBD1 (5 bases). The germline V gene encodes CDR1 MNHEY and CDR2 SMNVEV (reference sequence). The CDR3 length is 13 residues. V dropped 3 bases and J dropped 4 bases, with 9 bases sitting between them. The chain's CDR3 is CASSLQGSYGYTF. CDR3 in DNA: TGTGCCAGCAGTTTGCAGGGATCCTATGGCTACACCTTC.

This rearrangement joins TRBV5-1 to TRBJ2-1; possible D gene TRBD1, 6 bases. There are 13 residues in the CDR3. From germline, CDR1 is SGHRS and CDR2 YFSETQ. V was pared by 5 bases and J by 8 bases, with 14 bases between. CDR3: CASSRARGDEQFF. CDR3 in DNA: TGCGCCAGCAGTCGGGCCAGGGGCGATGAGCAGTTCTTC.

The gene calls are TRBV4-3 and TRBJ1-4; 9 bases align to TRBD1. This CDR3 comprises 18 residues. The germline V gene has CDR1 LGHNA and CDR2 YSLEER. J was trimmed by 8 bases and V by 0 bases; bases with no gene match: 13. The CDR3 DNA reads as TGCGCCAGCAGCCAAGATTCCCTCACAGGGGGCGTTTGGGAAAAACTGTTTTTT. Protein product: CASSQDSLTGGVWEKLFF.

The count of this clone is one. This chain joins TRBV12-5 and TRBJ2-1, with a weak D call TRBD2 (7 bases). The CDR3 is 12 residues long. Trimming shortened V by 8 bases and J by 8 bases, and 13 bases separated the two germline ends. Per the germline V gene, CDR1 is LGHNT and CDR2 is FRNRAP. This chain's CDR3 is CASRGGGDEQFF. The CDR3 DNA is TGTGCTAGTCGAGGGGGAGGGGATGAGCAGTTCTTC.

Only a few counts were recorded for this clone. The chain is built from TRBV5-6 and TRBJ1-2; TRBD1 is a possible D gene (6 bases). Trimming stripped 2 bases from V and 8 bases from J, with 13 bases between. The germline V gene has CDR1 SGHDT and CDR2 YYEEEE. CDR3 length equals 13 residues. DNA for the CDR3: TGTGCCAGCAGCTTACAGGGATTTCTAGGCTACACCTTC. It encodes CASSLQGFLGYTF.

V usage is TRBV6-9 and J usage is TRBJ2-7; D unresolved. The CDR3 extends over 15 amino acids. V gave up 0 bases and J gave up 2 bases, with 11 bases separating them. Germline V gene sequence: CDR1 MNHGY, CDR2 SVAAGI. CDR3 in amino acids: CASSYSMKDAYEQYF. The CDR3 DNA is TGTGCCAGCAGTTATTCGATGAAGGATGCCTACGAGCAGTACTTC.

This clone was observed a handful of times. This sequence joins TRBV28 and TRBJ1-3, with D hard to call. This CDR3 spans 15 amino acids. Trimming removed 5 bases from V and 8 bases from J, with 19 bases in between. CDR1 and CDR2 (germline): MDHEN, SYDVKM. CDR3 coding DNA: TGTGCCAGCAGTGCCTCGGACGGGATGGGAGACACCATATATTTT. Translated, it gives CASSASDGMGDTIYF.

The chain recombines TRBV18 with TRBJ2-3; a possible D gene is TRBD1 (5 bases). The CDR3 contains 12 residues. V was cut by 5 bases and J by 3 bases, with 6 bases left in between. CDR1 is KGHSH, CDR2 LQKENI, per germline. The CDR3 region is CASSSGTDTQYF. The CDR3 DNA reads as TGTGCCAGCTCATCAGGGACAGATACGCAGTATTTT.

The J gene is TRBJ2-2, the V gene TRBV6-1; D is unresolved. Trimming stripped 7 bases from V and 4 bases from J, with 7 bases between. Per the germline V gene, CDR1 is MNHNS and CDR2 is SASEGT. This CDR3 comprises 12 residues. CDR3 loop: CASISGTGELFF. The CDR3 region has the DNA TGTGCCAGCATCAGTGGCACCGGGGAGCTGTTTTTT.

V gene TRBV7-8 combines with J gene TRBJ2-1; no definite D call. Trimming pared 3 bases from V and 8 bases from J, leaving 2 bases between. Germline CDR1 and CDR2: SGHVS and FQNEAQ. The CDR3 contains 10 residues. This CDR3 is CASSFHEQFF. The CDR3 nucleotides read TGTGCCAGCAGCTTTCATGAGCAGTTCTTC.

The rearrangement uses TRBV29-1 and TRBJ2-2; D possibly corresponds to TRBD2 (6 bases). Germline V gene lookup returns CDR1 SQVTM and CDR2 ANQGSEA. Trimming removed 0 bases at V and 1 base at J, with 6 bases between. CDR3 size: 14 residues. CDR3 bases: TGCAGCGTTGAAGAGCGGGAGAACACCGGGGAGCTGTTTTTT. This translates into CSVEERENTGELFF.

The DNA for the CDR3 is TGCGCCAGCAGCTCCAGGGCGGCCTCAGGGGACAGGACTGAAGCTTTCTTT. Translating gives CASSSRAASGDRTEAFF. The V call is TRBV5-1, the J call TRBJ1-1; 8 bases agree with TRBD1. The CDR3 runs 17 residues. Losses at the gene ends were 3 bases for V and 5 bases for J; bases not matched to a gene: 15. Germline-derived CDR1 and CDR2 are SGHRS and YFSETQ.

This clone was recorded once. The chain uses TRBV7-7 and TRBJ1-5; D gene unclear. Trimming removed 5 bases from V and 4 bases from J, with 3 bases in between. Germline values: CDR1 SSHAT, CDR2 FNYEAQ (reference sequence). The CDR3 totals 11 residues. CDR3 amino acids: CASSPNQPQHF. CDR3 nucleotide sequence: TGTGCCAGCAGCCCGAATCAGCCCCAGCATTTT.

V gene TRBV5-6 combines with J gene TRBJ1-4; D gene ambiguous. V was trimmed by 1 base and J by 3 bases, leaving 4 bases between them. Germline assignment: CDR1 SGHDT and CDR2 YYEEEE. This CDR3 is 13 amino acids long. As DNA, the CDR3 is TGTGCCAGCAGCTTGTCCCCTAATGAAAAACTGTTTTTT. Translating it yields CASSLSPNEKLFF.

CDR3 bases: TGCGCCAGCAGCTTGCGTGGGGGGCGAACTGAAGCTTTCTTT. Translating gives CASSLRGGRTEAFF. The chain has TRBV5-1 and TRBJ1-1, with TRBD1 as a possible D gene (6 bases). There are 14 residues in the CDR3. Germline V gene sequence: CDR1 SGHRS, CDR2 YFSETQ. V was pared by 1 base and J by 5 bases, with 12 bases between.

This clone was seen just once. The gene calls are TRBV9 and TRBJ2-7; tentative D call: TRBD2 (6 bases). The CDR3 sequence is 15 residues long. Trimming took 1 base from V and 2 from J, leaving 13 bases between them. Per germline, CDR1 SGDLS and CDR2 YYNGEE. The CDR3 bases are TGTGCCAGCAGCGTATCTAGCGAGGGGACCTACGAGCAGTACTTC. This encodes CASSVSSEGTYEQYF.

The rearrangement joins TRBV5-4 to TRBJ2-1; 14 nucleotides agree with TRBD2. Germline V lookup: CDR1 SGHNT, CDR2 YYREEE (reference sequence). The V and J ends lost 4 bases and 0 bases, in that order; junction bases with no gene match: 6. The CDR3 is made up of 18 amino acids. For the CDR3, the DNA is TGTGCCAGCAGCCCCGGGACTAGCGGGAGACGCTCCTACAATGAGCAGTTCTTC. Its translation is CASSPGTSGRRSYNEQFF.

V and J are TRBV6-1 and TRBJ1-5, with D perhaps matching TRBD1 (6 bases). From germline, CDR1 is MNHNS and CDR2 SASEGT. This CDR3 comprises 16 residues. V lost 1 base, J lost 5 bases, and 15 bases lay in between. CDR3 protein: CASSEDNWTVYQPQHF. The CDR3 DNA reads TGTGCCAGCAGTGAAGACAATTGGACAGTCTATCAGCCCCAGCATTTT.

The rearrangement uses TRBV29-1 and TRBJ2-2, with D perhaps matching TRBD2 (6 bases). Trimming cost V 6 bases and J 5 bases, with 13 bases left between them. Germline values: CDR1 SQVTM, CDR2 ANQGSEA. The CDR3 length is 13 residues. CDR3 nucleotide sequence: TGCAGCGTCCGGGAGCCTGGGACCGGGGAGCTGTTTTTT. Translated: CSVREPGTGELFF.

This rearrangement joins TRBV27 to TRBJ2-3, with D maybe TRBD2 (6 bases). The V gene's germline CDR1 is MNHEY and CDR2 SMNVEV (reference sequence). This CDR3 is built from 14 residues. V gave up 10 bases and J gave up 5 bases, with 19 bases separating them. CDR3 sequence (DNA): TGTGCCACCAGAATCCGTGCGGGAATAGATACGCAGTATTTT. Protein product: CATRIRAGIDTQYF.

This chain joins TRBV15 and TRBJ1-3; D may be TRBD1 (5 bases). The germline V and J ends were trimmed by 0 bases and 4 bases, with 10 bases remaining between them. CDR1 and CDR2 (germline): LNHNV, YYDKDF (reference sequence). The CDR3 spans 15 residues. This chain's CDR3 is CATSRDRDPGNTIYF. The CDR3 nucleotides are TGTGCCACCAGCAGAGATCGGGACCCGGGAAACACCATATATTTT.

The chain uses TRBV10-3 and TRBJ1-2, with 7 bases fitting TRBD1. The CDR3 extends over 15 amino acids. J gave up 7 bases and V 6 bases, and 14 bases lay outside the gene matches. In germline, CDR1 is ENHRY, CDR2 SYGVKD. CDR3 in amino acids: CAIRALGTVSGGYTF. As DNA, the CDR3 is TGTGCCATCAGAGCCCTCGGGACAGTCTCTGGTGGCTACACCTTC.

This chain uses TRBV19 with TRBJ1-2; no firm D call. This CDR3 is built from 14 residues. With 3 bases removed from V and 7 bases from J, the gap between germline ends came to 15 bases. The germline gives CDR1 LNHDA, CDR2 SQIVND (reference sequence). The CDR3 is CASSIDFGGSGYTF. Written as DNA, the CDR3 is TGTGCCAGTAGTATTGATTTCGGAGGGTCTGGCTACACCTTC.

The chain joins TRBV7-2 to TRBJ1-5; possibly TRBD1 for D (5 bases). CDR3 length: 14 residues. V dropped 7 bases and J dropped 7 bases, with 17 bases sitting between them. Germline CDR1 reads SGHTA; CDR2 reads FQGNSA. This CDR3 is CASNFQGMGQPQHF. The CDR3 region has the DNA TGTGCCAGCAATTTCCAGGGTATGGGGCAGCCCCAGCATTTT.

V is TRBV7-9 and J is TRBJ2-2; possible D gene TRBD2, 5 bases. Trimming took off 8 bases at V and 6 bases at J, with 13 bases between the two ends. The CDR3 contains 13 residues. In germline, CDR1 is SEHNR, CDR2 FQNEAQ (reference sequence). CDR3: CASLARVPGELFF. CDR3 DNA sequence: TGTGCCAGCCTAGCTAGAGTTCCCGGGGAGCTGTTTTTT.

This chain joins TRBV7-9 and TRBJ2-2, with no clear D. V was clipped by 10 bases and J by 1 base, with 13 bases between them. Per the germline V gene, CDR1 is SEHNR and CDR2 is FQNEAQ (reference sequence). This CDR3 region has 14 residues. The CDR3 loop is CATQSHVNTGELFF. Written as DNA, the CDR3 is TGTGCCACCCAGAGCCATGTGAACACCGGGGAGCTGTTTTTT.

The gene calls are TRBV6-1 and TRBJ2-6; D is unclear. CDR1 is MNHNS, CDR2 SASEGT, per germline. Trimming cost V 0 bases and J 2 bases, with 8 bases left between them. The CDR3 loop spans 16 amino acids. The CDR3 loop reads CASSEARGTGANVLTF. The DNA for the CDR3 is TGTGCCAGCAGTGAAGCACGAGGTACTGGGGCCAACGTCCTGACTTTC.

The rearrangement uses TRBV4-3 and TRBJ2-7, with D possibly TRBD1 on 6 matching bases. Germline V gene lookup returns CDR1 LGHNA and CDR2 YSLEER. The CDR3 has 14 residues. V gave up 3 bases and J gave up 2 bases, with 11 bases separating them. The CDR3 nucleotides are TGCGCCAGCAGCCATACAGGGCCGGCCTACGAGCAGTACTTC. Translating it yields CASSHTGPAYEQYF.

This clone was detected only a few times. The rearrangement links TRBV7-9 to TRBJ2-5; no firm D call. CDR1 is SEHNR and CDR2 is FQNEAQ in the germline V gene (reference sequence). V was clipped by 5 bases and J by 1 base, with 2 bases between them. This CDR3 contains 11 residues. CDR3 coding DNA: TGTGCCAGCAGCAGCCAAGAGACCCAGTACTTC. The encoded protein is CASSSQETQYF.

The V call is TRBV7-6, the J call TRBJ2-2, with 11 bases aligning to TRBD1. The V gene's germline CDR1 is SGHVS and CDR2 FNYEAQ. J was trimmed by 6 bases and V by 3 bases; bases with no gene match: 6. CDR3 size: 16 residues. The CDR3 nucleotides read TGTGCCAGCAGCTTCCCGGGACAGGGGGTTCCCGGGGAGCTGTTTTTT. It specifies CASSFPGQGVPGELFF.